This entry describes one T cell receptor beta chain. Its target antigen remains unknown. No much larger clone is present one base from it, and per-base qualities are unavailable. The receptor library was made with the immunoSEQ multiplex PCR assay. TCR beta CDR3 sequencing was performed on DNA from the cultured, isolated CD4+ T cells. On the authors' methods: Non-productive TCR sequences were removed and reads were trimmed to the CDR3 region, keeping CDR3s of at least 7 amino acids. Antigen-specific clonotypes were identified using the MANAFEST web app by comparison of expansion in peptide wells against reference cultures. To be called positive, a clone needed expansion at FDR<0.05 compared with the reference and with all other wells, an odds ratio greater than 5, and a frequency greater than 0.1% in two replicate wells. Cross-reactive clonotypes were defined as significantly expanded in SARS-CoV-2 spike wells and in at least one common cold coronavirus spike condition. CDR3 similarity was assessed by Levenshtein distance with the stringdist R package, and unrooted trees were built with ape in R 3.6.1. In TCRdb, the immuneACCESS table is reduced to in-frame sequences with V and J assigned. These tables do not hold every clone; where another copy was compared, an unresolved V gene accounts for under half, and the others remain unexplained. D and trimming come from the DNA, and the V and J calls and clone size come from that table. The sample has approximately 60,000 clones on record, approximately 72% of them singletons. The ten top clones hold about 4.5% of the sample.

Based on the germline V gene (reference sequence), the CDR1 and CDR2 sequences are LNHNV and YYDKDF. Taken from cysteine to phenylalanine, the CDR3 has 14 residues. The kept DNA is CDR3 alone, 42 bases in frame from the first base. Trimming takes 3 bases from V and 0 bases from J, and the germline ends sit 6 bases apart. The record originates from a study of vaccination effects on CD4 cells after COVID-19 (dated by TCRdb to between 2021 and 2024). In terms of the full investigation: In the ViraFEST assay, PBMC were stimulated with viral peptide pools, and TCR sequencing was then used to find antigen-specific CD4+ T cell clonotypes based on their expansion. Across the study, the median time from the second dose to post-vaccine sampling was 72 days (range 14 to 241). A few million PBMC per well were cultured with 9 to 10 ug/ml peptides in IMDM containing roughly 5% human AB serum, around 10 IU/ml IL-2 and gentamicin. In both COVID-19 convalescent patients and infection-naive vaccine recipients, the study compared SARS-CoV-2 spike-specific CD4+ TCR repertoires from before mRNA vaccination with those from after it. Altogether, 10 COVID-19 convalescent patients and several SARS-CoV-2-naive healthy vaccine recipients made up the full study. Cultures from other donors in the study were sequenced with the Oncomine TCR Beta short-read assay on an Illumina iSeq 100.

After around eleven days of culture, CD4+ T cells were isolated with the EasySep CD4+ T cell isolation kit. Two doses of either the BNT162b2 or the mRNA-1273 mRNA SARS-CoV-2 vaccine were administered to participants. None of the healthy vaccine recipients had a prior SARS-CoV-2 infection, which was confirmed by nucleocapsid antibody tests that came back negative both before and after vaccination. On days 3 and 7, half of the culture medium was replaced with fresh IL-2-containing medium. Unless noted otherwise, every peptide stimulation condition was grown in triplicate wells. PBMC were separated from whole blood using Ficoll-Paque Plus gradient centrifugation and were then either cryopreserved at -140C or used fresh. The QIAamp micro DNA kit was used to extract genomic DNA from the cultured CD4+ T cells. The research as a whole found: In healthy vaccine recipients, vaccine-induced clones were almost all SARS-CoV-2 mono-reactive, with only 1 of 255 being cross-reactive with common cold coronaviruses. Both infection-induced and vaccine-induced clones contracted markedly at late post-vaccination timepoints, which is consistent with waning T cell responses. The study was limited by a small number of convalescent patients and lacked early post-infection timepoints.

This chain joins TRBV15 to TRBJ1-5; TRBD1 is perhaps the D gene, given 5 matching bases. The sequencing here drew on CD4+ T cells from PBMCs cultured without peptide, taken after COVID-19 vaccination. This sequence was found in a human donor who received a COVID-19 vaccine. The nucleotides are TGTGCCACCAGCAGGACAGTTAGCAATCAGCCCCAGCATTTT. It specifies CATSRTVSNQPQHF.